The entry that follows covers one T cell receptor (beta chain) sequence. Libraries were prepared by immunoSEQ multiplex PCR; TCRdb keeps only in-frame clonotypes and omits some of them. The table has fewer than 250,000 clones, around four fifths seen once. The sample comes from a study of blood T cell repertoires in COVID-19. Trimming at V came to 2 bases and at J to 3 bases, leaving 8 bases not matched to a gene. This CDR3 is built from 17 residues. Germline CDR1 is MNHEY and CDR2 is SVGEGT. Specimen: peripheral blood. The origin of this receptor is a woman at least 80 years old with COVID-19, enrolled during active disease. The J gene is TRBJ1-5, the V gene TRBV6-2 or TRBV6-3; 9 nucleotides match TRBD1. The CDR3 DNA sequence: TGTGCCAGCAGTTACCGATTCCGGGACAGGGACAATCAGCCCCAGCATTTT. It codes for CASSYRFRDRDNQPQHF.